This T cell receptor (beta chain) was captured in a study of shared clonotypes between healthy human individuals. Whole-study findings and limits: Represented genetic and exposure-history diversity was restricted by having few donors.

With 5 bases clipped from V and 4 bases from J, the junction kept 6 bases outside the gene matches. In germline, CDR1 is LNHDA, CDR2 SQIVND (reference sequence). The CDR3 has 15 residues. Concerning this clone: What it binds is unknown.

Donation came from healthy HIV-negative adults that had no recent acute infections or vaccinations. The repertoire was sequenced with immunoSEQ multiplex PCR; TCRdb's copy has only in-frame clones and lacks some. The repertoire holds roughly 2,300,000 clones, with about nine tenths as singletons. The sequenced material came from naive CD4+ T cells from PBMCs. Subset indicated: CD45RA+ positively selected. The chain couples TRBV19 to TRBJ2-7, with 12 nucleotides matching TRBD2. The TCR was taken from a man aged 18-30 years in good health. Some clones in this sample may be carry-over from other donors' samples. The CDR3 is CASSFGLAGTYEQYF. Here the CDR3 DNA reads TGTGCCAGTAGTTTCGGACTAGCGGGAACGTACGAGCAGTACTTC.